This TCR beta chain derives from a study of shared clonotypes between healthy human individuals. General observations from the study: Researchers sampled only blood; tissue repertoires likely differ.

This clone was seen a single time. Its target is unknown. Trimming cost V 1 base and J 7 bases, with 16 bases left between them. This CDR3 spans 15 amino acids. CDR1 SGHAT and CDR2 FQNNGV come from the germline V gene. Produced via immunoSEQ multiplex PCR; TCRdb's table is partial and in-frame only. Among around 690,000 clones, about 90% were seen once, and the ten largest hold 34%. The TCR was taken from a man aged 18 to 29 in good health. Some clones in this sample may be carry-over from other donors' samples. The sequenced material came from memory CD8+ T cells from PBMCs. Subset here: CD45RO+ cells pooled with CCR7-negative TemRA cells. The V call is TRBV11-2, the J call TRBJ1-2; D is unclear. The CDR3 DNA sequence: TGTGCCAGCAGCTTAGGGGCCCAAGGAGTCTCTGGCTACACCTTC. Amino acid sequence: CASSLGAQGVSGYTF. Supplemented by reference TRBV11-2 and TRBJ1-2, the full variable domain reads EAGVAQSPRYKIIEKRQSVAFWCNPISGHATLYWYQQILGQGPKLLIQFQNNGVVDDSQLPKDRFSAERLKGVDSTLKIQPAKLEDSAVYLCASSLGAQGVSGYTFGSGTRLTVV.